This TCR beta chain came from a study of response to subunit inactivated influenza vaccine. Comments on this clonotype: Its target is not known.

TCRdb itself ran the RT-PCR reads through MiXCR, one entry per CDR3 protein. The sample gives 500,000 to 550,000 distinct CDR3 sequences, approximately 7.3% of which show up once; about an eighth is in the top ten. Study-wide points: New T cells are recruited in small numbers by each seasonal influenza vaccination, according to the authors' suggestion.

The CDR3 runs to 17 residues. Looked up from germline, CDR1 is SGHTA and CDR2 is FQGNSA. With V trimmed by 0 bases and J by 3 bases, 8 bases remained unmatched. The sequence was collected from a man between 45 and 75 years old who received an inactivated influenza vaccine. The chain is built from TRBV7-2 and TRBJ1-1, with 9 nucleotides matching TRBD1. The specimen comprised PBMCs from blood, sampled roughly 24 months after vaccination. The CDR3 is CASSLAPGTGQDTEAFF. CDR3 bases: TGTGCCAGCAGCTTAGCGCCCGGGACAGGGCAGGACACTGAAGCTTTCTTT.